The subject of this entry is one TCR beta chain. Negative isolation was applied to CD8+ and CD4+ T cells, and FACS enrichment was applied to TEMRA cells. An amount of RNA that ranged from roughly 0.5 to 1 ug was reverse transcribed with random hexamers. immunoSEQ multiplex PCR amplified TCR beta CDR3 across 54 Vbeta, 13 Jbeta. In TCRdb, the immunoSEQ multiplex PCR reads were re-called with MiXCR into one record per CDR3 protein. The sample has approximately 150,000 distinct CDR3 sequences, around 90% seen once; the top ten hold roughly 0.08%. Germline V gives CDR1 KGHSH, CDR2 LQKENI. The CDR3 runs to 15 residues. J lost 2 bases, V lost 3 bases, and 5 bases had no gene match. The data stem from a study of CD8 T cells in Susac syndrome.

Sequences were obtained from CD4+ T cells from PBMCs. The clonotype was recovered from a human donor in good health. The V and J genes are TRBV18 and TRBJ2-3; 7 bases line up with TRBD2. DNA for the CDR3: TGTGCCAGCTCACCTTCCGGGACTACCACAGATACGCAGTATTTT. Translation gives CASSPSGTTTDTQYF. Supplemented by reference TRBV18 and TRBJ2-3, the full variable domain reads NAGVMQNPRHLVRRRGQEARLRCSPMKGHSHVYWYRQLPEEGLKFMVYLQKENIIDESGMPKERFSAEFPKEGPSILRIQQVVRGDSAAYFCASSPSGTTTDTQYFGPGTRLTVL.